Described below is a single TCR beta chain sequence and its context. Its antigen is still unknown. The data derive from a study of blood T cells in healthy people across ages. Study summary: Per every two T cells, about one barcoded beta molecule was captured by template switching. Whole-study results and caveats: Long-lived and aged donors differed, with more naive CD4+ cells and higher diversity in the long-lived.

Together with a sample-barcoded 5' primer, a J-beta primer mix was included in a second PCR lasting about 7 to 12 cycles. Template switching added a 12-random-nucleotide identifier to every cDNA molecule. One entry per CDR3 protein results from TCRdb running MiXCR on the 5' RACE reads. The sample lists about 970,000 distinct CDR3 sequences; about 51% were seen once. Germline-derived CDR1 and CDR2 are MNHNS and SASEGT. The CDR3 spans 13 residues. The ends were cut back, 7 bases at V and 5 bases at J, with 13 bases in the middle. The authors extracted at least 5 micrograms of total RNA per sample. The TCR sequence derives from a woman aged 55-69 years in good health. The sample taken for sequencing was blood. The rearrangement uses TRBV6-1 and TRBJ2-3; a possible D gene is TRBD1 (5 bases). CDR3 amino acids: CASIKTDIDTQYF. Here the CDR3 DNA reads TGTGCCAGCATAAAGACAGATATAGATACGCAGTATTTT.